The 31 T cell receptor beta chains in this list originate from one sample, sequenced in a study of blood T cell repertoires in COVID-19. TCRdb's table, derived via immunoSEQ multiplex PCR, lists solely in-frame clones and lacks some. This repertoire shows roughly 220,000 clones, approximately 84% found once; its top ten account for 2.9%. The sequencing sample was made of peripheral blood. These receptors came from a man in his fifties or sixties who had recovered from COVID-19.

The CDR3, as DNA: TGTGCCAGCAGTATAAGACGACTAGCGGGAGTTGTTCGGGAGACCCAGTACTTC. Protein sequence: CASSIRRLAGVVRETQYF. The gene calls are TRBV2 and TRBJ2-5, with 12 bases identical to TRBD2. V was clipped by 5 bases and J by 5 bases; unmatched bases: 15. Germline V gene data show CDR1 as SNHLY and CDR2 as FYNNEI. This CDR3 has 18 residues.

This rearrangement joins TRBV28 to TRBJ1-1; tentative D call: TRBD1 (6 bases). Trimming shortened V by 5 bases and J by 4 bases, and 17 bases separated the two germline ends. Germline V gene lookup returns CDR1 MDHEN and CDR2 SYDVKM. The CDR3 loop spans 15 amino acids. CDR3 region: CASSPRGGGGTEAFF. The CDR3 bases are TGTGCCAGCAGTCCGCGGGGAGGGGGAGGCACTGAAGCTTTCTTT.

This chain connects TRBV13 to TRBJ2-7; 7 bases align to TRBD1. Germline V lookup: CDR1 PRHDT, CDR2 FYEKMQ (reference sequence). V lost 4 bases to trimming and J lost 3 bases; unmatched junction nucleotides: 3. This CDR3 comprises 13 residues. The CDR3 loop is CASSSRQGYEQYF. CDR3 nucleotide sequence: TGTGCCAGCAGCTCCAGACAGGGCTACGAGCAGTACTTC. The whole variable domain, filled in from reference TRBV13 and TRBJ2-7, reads AAGVIQSPRHLIKEKRETATLKCYPIPRHDTVYWYQQGPGQDPQFLISFYEKMQSDKGSIPDRFSAQQFSDYHSELNMSSLELGDSALYFCASSSRQGYEQYFGPGTRLTVT.

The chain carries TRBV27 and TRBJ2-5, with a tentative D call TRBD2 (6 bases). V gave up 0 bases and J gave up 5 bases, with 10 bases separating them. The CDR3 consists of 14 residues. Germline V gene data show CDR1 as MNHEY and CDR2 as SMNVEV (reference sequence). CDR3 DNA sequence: TGTGCCAGCAGTTTATCCGGGACTGTGGAGACCCAGTACTTC. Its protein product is CASSLSGTVETQYF.

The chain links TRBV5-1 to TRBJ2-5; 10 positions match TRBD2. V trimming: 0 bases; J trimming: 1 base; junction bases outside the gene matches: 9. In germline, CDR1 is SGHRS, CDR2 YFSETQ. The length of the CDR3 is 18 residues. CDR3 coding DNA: TGCGCCAGCAGCTTGGGACCTTCAGCGGGAGGGATCCAAGAGACCCAGTACTTC. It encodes CASSLGPSAGGIQETQYF.

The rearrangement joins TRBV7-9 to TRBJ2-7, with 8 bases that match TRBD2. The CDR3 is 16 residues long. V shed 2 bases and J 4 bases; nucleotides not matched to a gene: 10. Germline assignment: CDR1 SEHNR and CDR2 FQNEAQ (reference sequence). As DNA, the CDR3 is TGTGCCAGCAGCTTAACGTCCAGCGGGAGTACGTACGAGCAGTACTTC. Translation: CASSLTSSGSTYEQYF.

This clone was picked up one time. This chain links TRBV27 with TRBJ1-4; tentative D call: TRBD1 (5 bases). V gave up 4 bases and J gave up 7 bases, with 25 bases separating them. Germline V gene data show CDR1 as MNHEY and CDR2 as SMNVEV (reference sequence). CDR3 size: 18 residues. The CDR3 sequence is CASSSPRAAGAGGEKLFF. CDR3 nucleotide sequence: TGTGCCAGCAGTTCACCCCGGGCGGCTGGGGCTGGCGGTGAAAAACTGTTTTTT.

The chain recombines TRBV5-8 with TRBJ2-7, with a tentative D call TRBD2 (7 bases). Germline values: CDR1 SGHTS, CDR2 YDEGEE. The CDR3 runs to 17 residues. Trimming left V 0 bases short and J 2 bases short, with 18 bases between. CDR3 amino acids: CASSLEWGGRGTYEQYF. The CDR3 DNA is TGTGCCAGCAGCTTGGAGTGGGGGGGCAGGGGAACCTACGAGCAGTACTTC.

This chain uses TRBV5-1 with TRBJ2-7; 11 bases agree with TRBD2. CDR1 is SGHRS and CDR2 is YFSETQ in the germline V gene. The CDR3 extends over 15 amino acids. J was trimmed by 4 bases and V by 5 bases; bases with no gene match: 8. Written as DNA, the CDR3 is TGCGCCAGCAGTTTTAGCGGGAGGGCCTCTTACGAGCAGTACTTC. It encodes CASSFSGRASYEQYF.

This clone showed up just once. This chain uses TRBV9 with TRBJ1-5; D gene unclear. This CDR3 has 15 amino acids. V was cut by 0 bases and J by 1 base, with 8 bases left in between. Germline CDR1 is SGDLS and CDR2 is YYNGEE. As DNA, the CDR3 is TGTGCCAGCAGCGTAGATGCGGGAAGCAATCAGCCCCAGCATTTT. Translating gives CASSVDAGSNQPQHF.

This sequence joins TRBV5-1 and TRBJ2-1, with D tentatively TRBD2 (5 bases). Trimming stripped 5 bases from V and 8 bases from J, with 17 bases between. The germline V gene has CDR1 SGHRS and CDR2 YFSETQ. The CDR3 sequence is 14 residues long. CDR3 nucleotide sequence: TGCGCCAGCAGAACGGACTCTACCCTTGATGAGCAGTTCTTC. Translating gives CASRTDSTLDEQFF.

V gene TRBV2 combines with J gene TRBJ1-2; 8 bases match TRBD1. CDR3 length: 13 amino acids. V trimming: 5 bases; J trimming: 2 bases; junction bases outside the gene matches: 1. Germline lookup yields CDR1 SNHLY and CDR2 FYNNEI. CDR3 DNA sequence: TGTGCCAGCAGTCGACAGGGGAACTATGGCTACACCTTC. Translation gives CASSRQGNYGYTF. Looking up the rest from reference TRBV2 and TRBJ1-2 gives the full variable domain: EPEVTQTPSHQVTQMGQEVILRCVPISNHLYFYWYRQILGQKVEFLVSFYNNEISEKSEIFDDQFSVERPDGSNFTLKIRSTKLEDSAMYFCASSRQGNYGYTFGSGTRLTVV.

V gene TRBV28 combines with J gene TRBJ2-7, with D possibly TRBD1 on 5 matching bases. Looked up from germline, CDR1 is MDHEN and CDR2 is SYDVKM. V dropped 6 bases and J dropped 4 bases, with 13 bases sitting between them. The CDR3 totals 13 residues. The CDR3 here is CASRPATDYEQYF. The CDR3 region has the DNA TGTGCCAGCAGACCAGCGACAGATTACGAGCAGTACTTC.

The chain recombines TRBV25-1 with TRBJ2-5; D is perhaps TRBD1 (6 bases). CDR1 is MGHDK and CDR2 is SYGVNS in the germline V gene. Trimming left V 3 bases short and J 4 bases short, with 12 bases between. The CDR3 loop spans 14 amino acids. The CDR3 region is CASSDTGFPETQYF. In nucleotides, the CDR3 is TGTGCCAGCAGTGATACAGGGTTCCCAGAGACCCAGTACTTC.

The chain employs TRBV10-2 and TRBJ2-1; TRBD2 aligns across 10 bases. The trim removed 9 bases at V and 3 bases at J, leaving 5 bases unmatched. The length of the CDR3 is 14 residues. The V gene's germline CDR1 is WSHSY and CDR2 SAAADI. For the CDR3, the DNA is TGCGCCAGTGTTAGCGGGAGGAACTACAATGAGCAGTTCTTC. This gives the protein CASVSGRNYNEQFF.

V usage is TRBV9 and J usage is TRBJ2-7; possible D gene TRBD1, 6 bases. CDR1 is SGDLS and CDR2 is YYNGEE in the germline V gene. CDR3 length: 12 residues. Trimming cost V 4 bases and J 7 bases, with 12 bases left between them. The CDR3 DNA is TGTGCCAGCAGCCCACAGGGTAGGGAGCAGTACTTC. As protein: CASSPQGREQYF. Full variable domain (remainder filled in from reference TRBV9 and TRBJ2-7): DSGVTQTPKHLITATGQRVTLRCSPRSGDLSVYWYQQSLDQGLQFLIQYYNGEERAKGNILERFSAQQFPDLHSELNLSSLELGDSALYFCASSPQGREQYFGPGTRLTVT.

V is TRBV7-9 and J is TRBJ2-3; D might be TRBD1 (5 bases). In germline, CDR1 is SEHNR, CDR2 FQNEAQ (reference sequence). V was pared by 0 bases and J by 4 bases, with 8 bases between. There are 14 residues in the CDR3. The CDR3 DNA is TGTGCCAGCAGCTTAGCAGGGGCGTCAGATACGCAGTATTTT. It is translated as CASSLAGASDTQYF. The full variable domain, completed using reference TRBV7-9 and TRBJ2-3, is DTGVSQNPRHKITKRGQNVTFRCDPISEHNRLYWYRQTLGQGPEFLTYFQNEAQLEKSRLLSDRFSAERPKGSFSTLEIQRTEQGDSAMYLCASSLAGASDTQYFGPGTRLTVL.

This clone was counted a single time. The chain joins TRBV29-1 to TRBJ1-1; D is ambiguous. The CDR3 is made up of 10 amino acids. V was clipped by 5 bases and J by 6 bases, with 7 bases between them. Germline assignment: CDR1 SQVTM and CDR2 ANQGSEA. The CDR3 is CSVLYPEAFF. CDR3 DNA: TGCAGCGTTTTATATCCTGAAGCTTTCTTT. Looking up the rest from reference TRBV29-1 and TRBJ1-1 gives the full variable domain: SAVISQKPSRDICQRGTSLTIQCQVDSQVTMMFWYRQQPGQSLTLIATANQGSEATYESGFVIDKFPISRPNLTFSTLTVSNMSPEDSSIYLCSVLYPEAFFGQGTRLTVV.

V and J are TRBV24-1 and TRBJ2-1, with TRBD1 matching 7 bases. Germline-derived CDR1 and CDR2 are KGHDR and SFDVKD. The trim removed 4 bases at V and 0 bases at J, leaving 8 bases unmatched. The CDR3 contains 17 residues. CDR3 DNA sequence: TGTGCCACCAGTGACCTCAGGGGGACAAGCTCCTACAATGAGCAGTTCTTC. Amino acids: CATSDLRGTSSYNEQFF.

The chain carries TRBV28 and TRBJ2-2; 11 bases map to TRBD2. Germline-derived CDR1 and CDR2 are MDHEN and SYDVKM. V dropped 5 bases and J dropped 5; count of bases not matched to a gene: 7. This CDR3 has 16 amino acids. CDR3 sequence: CASSIRLAGLTGELFF. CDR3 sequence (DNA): TGTGCCAGCAGTATCCGACTAGCGGGACTAACCGGGGAGCTGTTTTTT.

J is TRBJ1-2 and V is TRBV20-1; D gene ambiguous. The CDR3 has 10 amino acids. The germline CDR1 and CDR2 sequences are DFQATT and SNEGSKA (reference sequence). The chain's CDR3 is CSPRGGGYTF. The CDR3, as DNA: TGCAGCCCCAGAGGCGGGGGCTACACCTTC.

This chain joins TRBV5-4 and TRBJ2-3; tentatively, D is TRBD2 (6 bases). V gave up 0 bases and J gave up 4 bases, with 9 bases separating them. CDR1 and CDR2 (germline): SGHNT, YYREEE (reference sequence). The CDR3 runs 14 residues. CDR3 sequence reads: CASSLAEGADTQYF. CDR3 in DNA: TGTGCCAGCAGCTTGGCGGAGGGCGCAGATACGCAGTATTTT. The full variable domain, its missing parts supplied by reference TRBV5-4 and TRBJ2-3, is ETGVTQSPTHLIKTRGQQVTLRCSSQSGHNTVSWYQQALGQGPQFIFQYYREEENGRGNFPPRFSGLQFPNYSSELNVNALELDDSALYLCASSLAEGADTQYFGPGTRLTVL.

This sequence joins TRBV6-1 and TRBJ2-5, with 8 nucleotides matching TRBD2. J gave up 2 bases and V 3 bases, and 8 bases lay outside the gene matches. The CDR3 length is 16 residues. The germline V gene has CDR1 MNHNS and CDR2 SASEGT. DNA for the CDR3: TGTGCCAGCAGTGACCAACTAGCGGCATCTCAAGAGACCCAGTACTTC. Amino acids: CASSDQLAASQETQYF.

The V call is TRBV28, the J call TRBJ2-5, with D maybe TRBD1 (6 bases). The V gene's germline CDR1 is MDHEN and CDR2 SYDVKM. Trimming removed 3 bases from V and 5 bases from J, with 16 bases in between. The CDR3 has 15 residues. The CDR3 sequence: CASSFPTGTGETQYF. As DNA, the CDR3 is TGTGCCAGCAGTTTCCCCACGGGTACAGGGGAGACCCAGTACTTC.

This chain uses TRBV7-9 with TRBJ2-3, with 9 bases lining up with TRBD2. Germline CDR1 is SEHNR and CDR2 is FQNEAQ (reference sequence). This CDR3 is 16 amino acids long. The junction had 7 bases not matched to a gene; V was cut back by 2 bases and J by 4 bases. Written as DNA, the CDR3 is TGTGCCAGCAGCTTAAGGCCTAGCGGGACCTCAGATACGCAGTATTTT. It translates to CASSLRPSGTSDTQYF.

CDR3 in DNA: TGTGCCAGCGGTTGGAGCGGGAGCTCCTACAATGAGCAGTTCTTC. It yields the protein CASGWSGSSYNEQFF. V is TRBV9 and J is TRBJ2-1; 8 bases fit TRBD2. This CDR3 has 15 residues. CDR1 and CDR2 (germline): SGDLS, YYNGEE. V gave up 7 bases and J gave up 0 bases; unmatched junction bases: 6.

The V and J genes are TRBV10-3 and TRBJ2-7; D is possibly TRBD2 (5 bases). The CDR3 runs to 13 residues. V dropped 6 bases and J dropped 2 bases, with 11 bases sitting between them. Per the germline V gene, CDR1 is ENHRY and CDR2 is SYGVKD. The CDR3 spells CAIRDSTAYEQYF. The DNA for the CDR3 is TGTGCCATCAGGGACTCCACAGCCTACGAGCAGTACTTC.

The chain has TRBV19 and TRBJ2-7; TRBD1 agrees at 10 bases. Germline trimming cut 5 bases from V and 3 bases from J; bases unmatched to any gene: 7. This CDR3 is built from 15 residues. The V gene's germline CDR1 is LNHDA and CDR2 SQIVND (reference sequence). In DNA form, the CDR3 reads TGTGCCAGTAGTTCTTCCCGGACAGGGGGCTACGAGCAGTACTTC. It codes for CASSSSRTGGYEQYF.

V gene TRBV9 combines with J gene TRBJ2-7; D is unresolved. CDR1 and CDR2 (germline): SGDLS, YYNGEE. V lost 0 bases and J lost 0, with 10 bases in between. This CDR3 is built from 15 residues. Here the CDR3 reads CASSVEERPSYEQYF. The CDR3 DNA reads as TGTGCCAGCAGCGTAGAGGAGCGACCCTCCTACGAGCAGTACTTC.

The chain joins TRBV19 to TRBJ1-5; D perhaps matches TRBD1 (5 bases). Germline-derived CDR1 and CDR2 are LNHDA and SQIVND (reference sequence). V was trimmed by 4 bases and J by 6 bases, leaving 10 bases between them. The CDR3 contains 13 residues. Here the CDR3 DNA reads TGTGCCAGTAGTAGCAGGGAGGCTCAGCCCCAGCATTTT. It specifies CASSSREAQPQHF. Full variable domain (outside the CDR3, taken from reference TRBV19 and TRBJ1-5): DGGITQSPKYLFRKEGQNVTLSCEQNLNHDAMYWYRQDPGQGLRLIYYSQIVNDFQKGDIAEGYSVSREKKESFPLTVTSAQKNPTAFYLCASSSREAQPQHFGDGTRLSIL.

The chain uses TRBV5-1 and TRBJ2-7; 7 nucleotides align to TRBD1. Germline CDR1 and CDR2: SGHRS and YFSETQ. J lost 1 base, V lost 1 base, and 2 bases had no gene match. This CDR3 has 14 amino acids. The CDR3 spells CASSLKGASYEQYF. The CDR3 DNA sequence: TGCGCCAGCAGCTTGAAGGGGGCATCCTACGAGCAGTACTTC.